The 24 T cell receptor beta chains reported below all come from one sample, sequenced in a study of blood T cell repertoires in COVID-19. The protocol was immunoSEQ multiplex PCR, while the TCRdb copy is restricted to in-frame clones and leaves out a portion. The sample includes 100,000 to 150,000 clones, roughly 80% of them seen just once. What was sequenced was peripheral blood. Receptors were obtained from a human donor in a cohort sampled during active COVID-19.

The J gene is TRBJ1-2, the V gene TRBV5-5, with 9 bases matching TRBD1. This CDR3 contains 16 residues. Germline V lookup: CDR1 SGHKS, CDR2 YYEKEE (reference sequence). After removal of 3 bases from V and 3 bases from J, the junction contained 9 bases not matched to a gene. CDR3: CASSSVGQGGDYGYTF. The DNA of the CDR3 is TGTGCCAGCAGCTCCGTGGGACAGGGCGGGGACTATGGCTACACCTTC. Using reference TRBV5-5 and TRBJ1-2 for the parts outside the CDR3, the full variable domain is DAGVTQSPTHLIKTRGQQVTLRCSPISGHKSVSWYQQVLGQGPQFIFQYYEKEERGRGNFPDRFSARQFPNYSSELNVNALLLGDSALYLCASSSVGQGGDYGYTFGSGTRLTVV.

Note on this clone: This sample includes further DNA sequences coding for the same CDR3. This rearrangement joins TRBV7-2 to TRBJ2-7, with 14 bases aligning to TRBD2. CDR3 length equals 14 residues. V lost 5 bases to trimming and J lost 6 bases; unmatched junction nucleotides: 3. Germline V lookup: CDR1 SGHTA, CDR2 FQGNSA. The CDR3 here is CASSLGTSGSEQYF. The CDR3 nucleotides are TGTGCCAGCAGCCTAGGGACTAGCGGGAGCGAGCAGTACTTC.

This sequence joins TRBV18 and TRBJ2-3, with unresolved D. V lost 6 bases and J lost 2, with 9 bases in between. This CDR3 region has 13 residues. Germline V gives CDR1 KGHSH, CDR2 LQKENI. The CDR3 here is CASSLLYTDTQYF. CDR3 nucleotide sequence: TGTGCCAGCTCCCTACTTTACACAGATACGCAGTATTTT. Full variable domain (remainder filled in from reference TRBV18 and TRBJ2-3): NAGVMQNPRHLVRRRGQEARLRCSPMKGHSHVYWYRQLPEEGLKFMVYLQKENIIDESGMPKERFSAEFPKEGPSILRIQQVVRGDSAAYFCASSLLYTDTQYFGPGTRLTVL.

The count of this clone is one. The chain recombines TRBV29-1 with TRBJ1-1; D gene uncertain. In germline, CDR1 is SQVTM, CDR2 ANQGSEA. The CDR3 has 12 amino acids. V was trimmed by 4 bases and J by 1 base, leaving 7 bases between them. The CDR3 spells CSVGSKNTEAFF. CDR3 DNA sequence: TGCAGCGTTGGAAGCAAGAACACTGAAGCTTTCTTT.

The chain recombines TRBV28 with TRBJ1-3; TRBD1 is a possible D gene (5 bases). V was shortened by 1 base and J by 1 base, with 5 bases between the two germline ends. The CDR3 length is 14 residues. Germline CDR1 and CDR2: MDHEN and SYDVKM. The CDR3 loop is CASSLSGSGNTIYF. The CDR3 DNA follows: TGTGCCAGCAGTTTATCAGGGTCTGGAAACACCATATATTTT.

CDR3 sequence: CASSAGTWNYGYTF. CDR3 nucleotides: TGTGCCAGCAGTGCCGGGACATGGAACTATGGCTACACCTTC. The chain couples TRBV2 to TRBJ1-2; D is perhaps TRBD1 (6 bases). Trimming removed 4 bases at V and 2 bases at J, with 11 bases between. The germline gives CDR1 SNHLY, CDR2 FYNNEI. CDR3 length equals 14 residues.

The chain recombines TRBV3-1 (or the pseudogene TRBV3-2) with TRBJ1-3; no definite D call. Germline V gives CDR1 LGHDT, CDR2 YNNKEL (reference sequence). With 0 bases removed from V and 1 base from J, the gap between germline ends came to 4 bases. The CDR3 runs to 14 residues. Here the CDR3 reads CASSQDPSGNTIYF. CDR3 coding DNA: TGTGCCAGCAGCCAAGATCCGTCTGGAAACACCATATATTTT.

The sample holds one count of this clone. V is TRBV28 and J is TRBJ1-2; 9 positions match TRBD1. This CDR3 has 14 residues. CDR1 MDHEN and CDR2 SYDVKM come from the germline V gene. V was clipped by 4 bases and J by 4 bases; unmatched bases: 4. CDR3 DNA sequence: TGTGCCAGCAGTTCACAGGGGGCCGGCTATGGCTACACCTTC. It is translated as CASSSQGAGYGYTF.

The chain uses TRBV21-1 and TRBJ1-5; the D call TRBD1 from the table was never checked on the DNA. TRBV21-1 is designated a pseudogene. CDR3 size: 19 residues. The CDR3 sequence: CASSKERDRGPPSNQPQHF. In DNA form, the CDR3 reads TGTGCCAGCAGCAAAGAAAGGGACAGGGGACCGCCCAGCAATCAGCCCCAGCATTTT.

This clone was seen many times. The chain uses TRBV28 and TRBJ1-2; 7 bases are shared with TRBD1. The germline V gene encodes CDR1 MDHEN and CDR2 SYDVKM. The CDR3 is 14 residues long. The V gene end was trimmed by 6 bases and the J gene end by 3 bases; junction bases not matched to a gene: 7. The CDR3 loop is CASSLTGIYYGYTF. In nucleotides, the CDR3 is TGTGCCAGCAGCTTGACAGGGATATACTATGGCTACACCTTC.

The gene calls are TRBV7-2 and TRBJ1-2; a weak D match, TRBD1 (5 bases). From germline, CDR1 is SGHTA and CDR2 FQGNSA. V shed 1 base and J shed 4 bases, with 13 bases lying between them. CDR3 size: 15 residues. The CDR3 nucleotides are TGTGCCAGCAGCTTAGAACCCCAGGGCGGCTATGGCTACACCTTC. Its translation is CASSLEPQGGYGYTF.

The J gene is TRBJ2-1, the V gene TRBV7-9, with TRBD1 as a possible D gene (6 bases). V lost 4 bases to trimming and J lost 9 bases, with 10 bases between them. Germline V gene lookup returns CDR1 SEHNR and CDR2 FQNEAQ (reference sequence). The CDR3 consists of 12 residues. DNA of the CDR3: TGTGCCAGCAGCTCACAGGGCCTTGAGCAGTTCTTC. This encodes CASSSQGLEQFF.

The sample holds one count of this clone. The chain carries TRBV6-2 or TRBV6-3 and TRBJ2-5; 11 bases map to TRBD2. Germline CDR1 reads MNHEY; CDR2 reads SVGEGT. The ends lost 2 bases at V and 4 bases at J; junction bases unmatched: 0. The CDR3 runs 14 residues. The CDR3 DNA follows: TGTGCCAGCAGTTACCTAGCGGGAGGAGAGACCCAGTACTTC. It encodes CASSYLAGGETQYF.

The rearrangement joins TRBV5-1 to TRBJ2-1; 8 positions match TRBD2. V shed 6 bases, J shed 7 bases, and the junction held 12 bases outside the gene matches. The CDR3 length is 15 residues. Germline loops: CDR1 SGHRS, CDR2 YFSETQ. This CDR3 is CASTLAGAAGNEQFF. The DNA for the CDR3 is TGCGCCAGCACCCTAGCGGGTGCCGCTGGGAATGAGCAGTTCTTC.

The chain employs TRBV19 and TRBJ2-3, with 11 nucleotides matching TRBD1. V lost 7 bases, J lost 5 bases, and 2 bases stayed unmatched. Germline V lookup: CDR1 LNHDA, CDR2 SQIVND (reference sequence). The CDR3 has 13 amino acids. This CDR3 is CASTGTGGDTQYF. CDR3 DNA sequence: TGTGCCAGTACCGGGACAGGGGGAGATACGCAGTATTTT.

V gene TRBV5-1 combines with J gene TRBJ2-2; 10 bases map to TRBD1. J was trimmed by 5 bases and V by 4 bases; bases with no gene match: 8. In germline, CDR1 is SGHRS, CDR2 YFSETQ. CDR3 size: 16 residues. DNA of the CDR3: TGCGCCAGCAGCCCGGGGGACAGGGGCCGGACCGGGGAGCTGTTTTTT. Translation: CASSPGDRGRTGELFF. Drawing the rest from reference TRBV5-1 and TRBJ2-2, the complete variable domain is KAGVTQTPRYLIKTRGQQVTLSCSPISGHRSVSWYQQTPGQGLQFLFEYFSETQRNKGNFPGRFSGRQFSNSRSEMNVSTLELGDSALYLCASSPGDRGRTGELFFGEGSRLTVL.

The rearrangement uses TRBV9 and TRBJ2-5, with 9 bases that match TRBD2. V shed 4 bases and J 5 bases; nucleotides not matched to a gene: 12. The germline V gene encodes CDR1 SGDLS and CDR2 YYNGEE. CDR3 length: 16 residues. CDR3 residues: CASSPSPAGGTETQYF. CDR3 nucleotide sequence: TGTGCCAGCAGCCCTAGCCCAGCGGGAGGAACGGAGACCCAGTACTTC.

A remark on this clone: Compared with germline, one end of the junction differs, possibly owing to a read error. The rearrangement links TRBV6-5 to TRBJ2-4; TRBD1 agrees at 12 bases. Germline CDR1 reads MNHEY; CDR2 reads SVGAGI. There are 16 residues in the CDR3. CDR3 sequence: CASSYSGQGATDIQYF. The CDR3 nucleotides are TGTGCCAGCAGCTACTCGGGACAGGGGGCGACGGACATTCAGTACTTC.

The chain links TRBV6-5 to TRBJ2-7; D call uncertain. Trimming left V 4 bases short and J 6 bases short, with 19 bases between. The CDR3 length is 15 residues. Germline V gene data show CDR1 as MNHEY and CDR2 as SVGAGI. CDR3: CASSLDPTVPGEQYF. DNA for the CDR3: TGTGCCAGCAGTTTAGACCCGACTGTGCCGGGCGAGCAGTACTTC.

This clone was counted only a few times. The genes are TRBV2 and TRBJ1-1; D call uncertain. Germline V gene data show CDR1 as SNHLY and CDR2 as FYNNEI. The CDR3 totals 13 residues. Trimming stripped 6 bases from V and 6 bases from J, with 14 bases between. For the CDR3, the DNA is TGTGCCAGCAGGCGGGAAAGTTCGTCTGAAGCTTTCTTT. This gives the protein CASRRESSSEAFF. Together with reference TRBV2 and TRBJ1-1, the CDR3 gives the full variable domain: EPEVTQTPSHQVTQMGQEVILRCVPISNHLYFYWYRQILGQKVEFLVSFYNNEISEKSEIFDDQFSVERPDGSNFTLKIRSTKLEDSAMYFCASRRESSSEAFFGQGTRLTVV.

The chain uses TRBV4-2 and TRBJ2-1, with TRBD2 identical over 8 bases. V dropped 6 bases and J dropped 10; count of bases not matched to a gene: 14. Germline values: CDR1 LGHNA, CDR2 YNFKEQ. The CDR3 is made up of 15 amino acids. CDR3 region: CASSRLAGGRGEQFF. The CDR3 bases are TGTGCCAGCAGTCGTCTAGCGGGCGGCCGGGGAGAGCAGTTCTTC.

A word on this clone: An end of the junction differs from the germline gene, which may be a read error. The rearrangement uses TRBV27 and TRBJ2-1; 10 bases fit TRBD2. Germline CDR1 MNHEY, CDR2 SMNVEV (reference sequence). The CDR3 is 15 residues long. Here the CDR3 DNA reads TGTGCCAACAGTCTAGCGGGAGACGCCTACAATGAGCAGTTCTTC. It is translated as CANSLAGDAYNEQFF.

This clone was seen a few times. The chain has TRBV28 and TRBJ1-2, with 8 positions matching TRBD1. The CDR3 covers 15 residues. The V and J ends lost 7 bases and 5 bases, in that order; junction bases with no gene match: 12. Per the germline V gene, CDR1 is MDHEN and CDR2 is SYDVKM. The CDR3 protein is CASTPGGGLGYGYTF. The CDR3 DNA follows: TGTGCCAGCACGCCAGGGGGCGGGCTAGGGTATGGCTACACCTTC.

This clone has only a few counts. The chain employs TRBV19 and TRBJ1-5; 8 nucleotides align to TRBD1. J gave up 5 bases and V 6 bases, and 15 bases lay outside the gene matches. The germline V gene has CDR1 LNHDA and CDR2 SQIVND (reference sequence). This CDR3 comprises 17 residues. The CDR3, as DNA: TGTGCCAGTAGCAACGCAATCTGGACAGGGTTTCATCAGCCCCAGCATTTT. It specifies CASSNAIWTGFHQPQHF. Supplemented by reference TRBV19 and TRBJ1-5, the full variable domain reads DGGITQSPKYLFRKEGQNVTLSCEQNLNHDAMYWYRQDPGQGLRLIYYSQIVNDFQKGDIAEGYSVSREKKESFPLTVTSAQKNPTAFYLCASSNAIWTGFHQPQHFGDGTRLSIL.